A single sample is the source of the 6 T cell receptor beta chains below, sequenced in a study of blood T cell repertoires in COVID-19. Profiling relied on immunoSEQ multiplex PCR, and the TCRdb table lists in-frame clones only, not all of them. This sample carries 250,000 to 350,000 clones, under 95% of them seen once, and the ten largest clones take around a sixth. Material for sequencing was PBMCs or T cells enriched from blood (not recorded which). These receptors originate from a young woman who had recovered from COVID-19.

The genes are TRBV19 and TRBJ2-5; 15 bases agree with TRBD2. The V gene's germline CDR1 is LNHDA and CDR2 SQIVND (reference sequence). This CDR3 has 15 amino acids. Unmatched junction bases numbered 5, after V lost 5 bases and J lost 7 bases. Written as DNA, the CDR3 is TGTGCCAGTAGTCCAGGACTAGCGGGAGGGGGGACCCAGTACTTC. Protein product: CASSPGLAGGGTQYF.

V is TRBV7-9 and J is TRBJ1-3; a possible D gene is TRBD1 (5 bases). Germline CDR1 reads SEHNR; CDR2 reads FQNEAQ (reference sequence). Trimming shortened V by 8 bases and J by 0 bases, and 14 bases separated the two germline ends. The CDR3 contains 15 residues. This CDR3 reads CASGVGGVSGNTIYF. CDR3 bases: TGTGCCAGCGGCGTGGGGGGAGTCTCTGGAAACACCATATATTTT.

This chain connects TRBV5-1 to TRBJ1-1; 7 nucleotides align to TRBD1. V was pared by 7 bases and J by 3 bases, with 6 bases of the junction left unmatched. The germline CDR1 and CDR2 sequences are SGHRS and YFSETQ. The CDR3 runs 13 residues. CDR3 DNA: TGCGCCAGCGGAGAAGGGACAGACACTGAAGCTTTCTTT. Its translation: CASGEGTDTEAFF.

This chain joins TRBV2 and TRBJ2-5; the D gene is possibly TRBD2 (6 bases). Germline V gene lookup returns CDR1 SNHLY and CDR2 FYNNEI. The V and J ends lost 2 bases and 5 bases respectively, with 15 bases between them. There are 15 residues in the CDR3. The CDR3 sequence is CASSERAGTGETQYF. In DNA form, the CDR3 reads TGTGCCAGCAGTGAAAGGGCGGGGACCGGGGAGACCCAGTACTTC.

The rearrangement links TRBV4-1 to TRBJ2-4, with D maybe TRBD2 (6 bases). The CDR3 extends over 15 amino acids. Germline-derived CDR1 and CDR2 are MGHRA and YSYEKL. V was trimmed by 1 base and J by 1 base, leaving 8 bases between them. CDR3 loop: CASSQGGVAKNIQYF. The CDR3 nucleotides read TGCGCCAGCAGCCAAGGGGGGGTGGCCAAAAACATTCAGTACTTC.

The chain joins TRBV4-1 to TRBJ1-1; tentatively, D is TRBD1 (6 bases). Germline CDR1 MGHRA, CDR2 YSYEKL. Trimming stripped 3 bases from V and 3 bases from J, with 14 bases between. This CDR3 has 15 amino acids. The CDR3 spells CASSHGDRKDTEAFF. CDR3 DNA: TGCGCCAGCAGCCACGGCGACAGGAAGGACACTGAAGCTTTCTTT.